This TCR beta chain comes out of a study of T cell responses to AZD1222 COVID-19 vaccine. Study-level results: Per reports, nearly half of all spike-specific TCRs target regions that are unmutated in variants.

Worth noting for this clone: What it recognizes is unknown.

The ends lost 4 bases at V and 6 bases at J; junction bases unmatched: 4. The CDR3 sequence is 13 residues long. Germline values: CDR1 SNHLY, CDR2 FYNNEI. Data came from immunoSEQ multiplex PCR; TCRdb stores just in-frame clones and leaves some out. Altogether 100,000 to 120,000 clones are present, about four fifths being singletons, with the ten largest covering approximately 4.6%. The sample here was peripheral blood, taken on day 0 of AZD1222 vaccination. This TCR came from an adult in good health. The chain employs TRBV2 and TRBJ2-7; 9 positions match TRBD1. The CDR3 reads CASSGQGVGEQYF. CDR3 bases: TGTGCCAGCAGTGGACAGGGGGTAGGCGAGCAGTACTTC.